This TCR beta chain was recorded in a study of blood T cell repertoires in COVID-19. Study context: Specimens from acute and convalescent COVID-19 originated in the United States, Italy and Spain. The analysed material was cDNA or gDNA that came from T cells, B-cell-depleted T cells, or PBMCs.

Germline CDR1 and CDR2: KGHDR and SFDVKD. Trimming shortened V by 9 bases and J by 2 bases, and 13 bases separated the two germline ends. The CDR3 is 14 amino acids. Methods used by the authors: Amplification of reference gene primers provided the estimated nucleated cell counts. Only in-frame clones appear in the TCRdb table, and some are missing; sequencing was by immunoSEQ multiplex PCR. V, J and clone size are those of that table, while D and trimming were read from the DNA. The table lists fewer than 400,000 clones, around 83% of them singletons, with about 3% in the top ten. The TCR was taken from a man aged 25-45 years with active or convalescent COVID-19. The sequencing sample was made of peripheral blood. The chain joins TRBV24-1 to TRBJ1-5, with no clear D. The CDR3 nucleotides are TGTGCCACCGAAGACGGGGTTGGCAATCAGCCCCAGCATTTT. Translated: CATEDGVGNQPQHF.